Listed here is a single T cell receptor beta chain. V shed 4 bases and J shed 2 bases, with 16 bases lying between them. The germline V gene encodes CDR1 SGDLS and CDR2 YYNGEE. CDR3 length equals 16 residues. This entry is derived from a study of blood T cell repertoires in COVID-19. Turning to the study itself: Sites across the United States, Italy and Spain contributed samples from acute and convalescent COVID-19. Sources were T cells, B-cell-depleted T cells, or PBMCs; the material itself was cDNA or gDNA.

In the original processing: Amplified reference gene primers provided the basis for estimating nucleated cell counts. Data came from immunoSEQ multiplex PCR; TCRdb stores just in-frame clones and leaves some out. For V, J and clone size, that table is used; D and trimming come from the DNA. The table has about 99,000 clones, 65% to 90% seen once. The sequenced sample was peripheral blood. The sequence was collected from a man aged 55 to 69 with acute or convalescent COVID-19. J is TRBJ1-5 and V is TRBV9; D gene unclear. This CDR3 reads CASSPGEGSGNQPQHF. The CDR3 DNA reads as TGTGCCAGCAGCCCGGGTGAGGGTTCGGGCAATCAGCCCCAGCATTTT.